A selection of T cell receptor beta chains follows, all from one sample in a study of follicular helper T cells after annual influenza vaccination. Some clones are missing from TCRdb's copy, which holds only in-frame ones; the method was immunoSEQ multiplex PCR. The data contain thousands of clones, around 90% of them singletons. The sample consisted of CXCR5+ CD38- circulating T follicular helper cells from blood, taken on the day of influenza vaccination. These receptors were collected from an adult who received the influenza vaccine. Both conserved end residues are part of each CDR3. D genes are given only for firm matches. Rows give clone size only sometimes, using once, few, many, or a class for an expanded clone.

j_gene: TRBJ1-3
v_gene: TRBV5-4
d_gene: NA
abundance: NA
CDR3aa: CASSTPGSGNTIYF
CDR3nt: TGTGCCAGCAGCACACCCGGCTCTGGAAACACCATATATTTT

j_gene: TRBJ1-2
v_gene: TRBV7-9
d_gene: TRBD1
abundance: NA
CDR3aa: CASSSRGQGNYGYTF
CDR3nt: TGTGCCAGCAGCTCACGGGGACAGGGGAACTATGGCTACACCTTC

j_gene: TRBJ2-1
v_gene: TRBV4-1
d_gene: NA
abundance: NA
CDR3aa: CASSQLPAVNNEQFF
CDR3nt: TGCGCCAGCAGCCAATTACCAGCGGTCAACAATGAGCAGTTCTTC

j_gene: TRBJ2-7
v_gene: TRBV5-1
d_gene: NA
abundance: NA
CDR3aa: CASSLEAGPLEQYF
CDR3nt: TGCGCCAGCAGCTTGGAAGCAGGACCTCTCGAGCAGTACTTC

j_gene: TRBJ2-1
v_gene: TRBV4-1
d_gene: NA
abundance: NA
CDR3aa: CASSQPQGYYNEQFF
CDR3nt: TGCGCCAGCAGCCAACCGCAGGGGTATTACAATGAGCAGTTCTTC

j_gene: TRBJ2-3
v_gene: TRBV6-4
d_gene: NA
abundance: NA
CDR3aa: CASSLGSKDTQYF
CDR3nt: TGTGCCAGCAGTCTGGGATCCAAGGATACGCAGTATTTT

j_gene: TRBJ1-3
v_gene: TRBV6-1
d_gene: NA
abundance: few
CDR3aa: CASSDGGADTIYF
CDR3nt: TGTGCCAGCAGTGACGGGGGGGCTGACACCATATATTTT

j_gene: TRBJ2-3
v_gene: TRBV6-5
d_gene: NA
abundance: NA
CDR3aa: CASSYTSRRDTQYF
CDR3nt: TGTGCCAGCAGTTACACGTCCAGGAGAGATACGCAGTATTTT

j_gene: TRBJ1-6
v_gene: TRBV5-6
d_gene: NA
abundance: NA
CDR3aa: CASSFQLNSPLHF
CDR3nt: TGTGCCAGCAGCTTTCAGCTTAATTCACCCCTCCACTTT

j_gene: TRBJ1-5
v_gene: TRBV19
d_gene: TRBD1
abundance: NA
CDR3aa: CASSTTGWDQPQHF
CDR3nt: TGTGCCAGTAGTACGACAGGGTGGGATCAGCCCCAGCATTTT

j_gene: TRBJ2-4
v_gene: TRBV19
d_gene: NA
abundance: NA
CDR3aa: CASSIDPYGTSAKNIQYF
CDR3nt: TGTGCCAGTAGTATAGATCCTTATGGGACGTCAGCCAAAAACATTCAGTACTTC

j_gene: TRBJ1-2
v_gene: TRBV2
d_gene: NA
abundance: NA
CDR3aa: CASSITAGTHYGYTF
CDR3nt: TGTGCCAGCAGTATAACGGCCGGGACCCACTATGGCTACACCTTC

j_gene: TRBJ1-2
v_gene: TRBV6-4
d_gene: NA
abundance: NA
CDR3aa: CASSVSGTRFYYFNYGYTF
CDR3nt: TGTGCCAGCAGTGTGTCCGGGACCAGATTCTACTACTTTAACTATGGCTACACCTTC

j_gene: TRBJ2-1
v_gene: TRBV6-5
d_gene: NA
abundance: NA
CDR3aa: CASSYEAARYNEQFF
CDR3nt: TGTGCCAGCAGTTATGAGGCAGCTAGATACAATGAGCAGTTCTTC

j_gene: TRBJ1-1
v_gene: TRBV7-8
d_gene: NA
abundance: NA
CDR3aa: CASSLAERGDTEAFF
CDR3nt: TGTGCCAGCAGCTTAGCGGAGCGGGGGGACACTGAAGCTTTCTTT

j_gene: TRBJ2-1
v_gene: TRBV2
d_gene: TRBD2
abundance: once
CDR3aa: CASRGLAGGYGYNEQFF
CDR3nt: TGTGCCAGCAGGGGTCTAGCGGGGGGCTACGGATACAATGAGCAGTTCTTC

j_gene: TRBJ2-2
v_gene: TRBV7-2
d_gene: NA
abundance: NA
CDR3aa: CASSRLGNTGELFF
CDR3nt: TGTGCCAGCAGCCGGTTAGGGAACACCGGGGAGCTGTTTTTT

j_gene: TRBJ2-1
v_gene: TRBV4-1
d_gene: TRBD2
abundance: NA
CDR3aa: CASSQERGGGNEQFF
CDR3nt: TGCGCCAGCAGCCAAGAGCGGGGGGGCGGGAATGAGCAGTTCTTC

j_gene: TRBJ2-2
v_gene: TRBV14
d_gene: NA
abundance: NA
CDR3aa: CASSQGWAGPNTGELFF
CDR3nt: TGTGCCAGCAGCCAAGGTTGGGCAGGCCCAAACACCGGGGAGCTGTTTTTT

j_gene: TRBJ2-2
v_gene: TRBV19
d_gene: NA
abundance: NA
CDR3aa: CASSIYPGQLGELFF
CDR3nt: TGTGCCAGTAGTATATACCCGGGACAACTCGGGGAGCTGTTTTTT

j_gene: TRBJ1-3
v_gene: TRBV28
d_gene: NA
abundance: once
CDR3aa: CASSLLGASSGNTIYF
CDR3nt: TGTGCCAGCAGTTTGTTGGGGGCCTCCTCTGGAAACACCATATATTTT

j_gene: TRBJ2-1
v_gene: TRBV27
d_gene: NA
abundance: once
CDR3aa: CASQLGDRNEQFF
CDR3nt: TGTGCCAGCCAACTGGGCGACCGCAATGAGCAGTTCTTC

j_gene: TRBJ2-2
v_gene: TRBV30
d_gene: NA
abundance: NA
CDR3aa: CAWSPNLPTRNTGELFF
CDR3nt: TGTGCCTGGAGTCCCAACCTACCGACAAGGAACACCGGGGAGCTGTTTTTT

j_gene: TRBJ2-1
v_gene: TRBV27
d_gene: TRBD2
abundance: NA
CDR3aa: CASSLSRWTSGGYNEQFF
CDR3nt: TGTGCCAGCAGTTTATCGAGATGGACTAGCGGGGGGTATAATGAGCAGTTCTTC

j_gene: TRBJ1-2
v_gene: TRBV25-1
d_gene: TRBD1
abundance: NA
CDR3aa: CASSSGTGSYGYTF
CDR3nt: TGTGCCAGCAGTTCCGGGACAGGGAGCTATGGCTACACCTTC

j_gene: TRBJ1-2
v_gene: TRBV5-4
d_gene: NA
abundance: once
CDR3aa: CASSLVEIYGYTF
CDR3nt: TGTGCCAGCAGCTTGGTGGAAATATATGGCTACACCTTC

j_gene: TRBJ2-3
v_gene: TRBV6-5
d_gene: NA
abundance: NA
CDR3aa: CASRARTGTDTQYF
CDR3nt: TGTGCCAGCAGGGCAAGAACTGGTACAGATACGCAGTATTTT

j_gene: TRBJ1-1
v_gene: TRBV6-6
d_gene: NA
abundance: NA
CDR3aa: CASSRQENTEAFF
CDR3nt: TGTGCCAGCAGTCGACAGGAGAACACTGAAGCTTTCTTT

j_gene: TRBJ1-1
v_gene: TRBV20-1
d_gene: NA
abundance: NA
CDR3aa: CSAPRGPEAFF
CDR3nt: TGCAGTGCCCCTCGAGGTCCAGAAGCTTTCTTT

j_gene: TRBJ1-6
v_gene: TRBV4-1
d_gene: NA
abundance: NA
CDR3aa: CASSQGGDIRVSPLHF
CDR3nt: TGCGCCAGCAGCCAAGGGGGGGACATTAGGGTTTCACCCCTCCACTTT

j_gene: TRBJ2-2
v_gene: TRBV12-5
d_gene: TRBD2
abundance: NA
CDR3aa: CASGLVEASGDTGELFF
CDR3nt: TGTGCTAGTGGTTTGGTCGAGGCTAGCGGGGACACCGGGGAGCTGTTTTTT

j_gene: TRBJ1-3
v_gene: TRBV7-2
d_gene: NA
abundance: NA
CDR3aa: CASSPRQRISSGNTIYF
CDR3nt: TGTGCCAGCAGCCCCCGCCAGAGGATAAGCTCTGGAAACACCATATATTTT

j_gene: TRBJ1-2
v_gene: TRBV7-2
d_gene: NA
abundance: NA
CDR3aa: CASSLDGGMYGYTF
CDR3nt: TGTGCCAGCAGCTTAGACGGGGGGATGTATGGCTACACCTTC

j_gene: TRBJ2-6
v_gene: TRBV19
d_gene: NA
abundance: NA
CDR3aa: CASSIRSNVRGANVLTF
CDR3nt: TGTGCCAGTAGTATACGGTCGAACGTTAGGGGGGCCAACGTCCTGACTTTC

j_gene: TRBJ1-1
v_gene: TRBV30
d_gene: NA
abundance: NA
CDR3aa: CAWNRGMNTEAFF
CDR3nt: TGTGCCTGGAATAGGGGTATGAACACTGAAGCTTTCTTT

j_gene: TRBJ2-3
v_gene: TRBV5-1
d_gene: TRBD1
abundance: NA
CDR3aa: CASSSGQGGGTDTQYF
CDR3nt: TGCGCCAGCAGCTCGGGACAGGGCGGGGGCACAGATACGCAGTATTTT

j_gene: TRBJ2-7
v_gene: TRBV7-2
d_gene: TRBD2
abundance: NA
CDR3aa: CASSSSSGGYEQYF
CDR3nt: TGTGCCAGCAGCTCCTCTAGCGGGGGCTACGAGCAGTACTTC

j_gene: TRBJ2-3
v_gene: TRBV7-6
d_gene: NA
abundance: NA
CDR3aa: CASSLDQGSDTQYF
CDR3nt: TGTGCCAGCAGCTTAGATCAGGGATCAGATACGCAGTATTTT

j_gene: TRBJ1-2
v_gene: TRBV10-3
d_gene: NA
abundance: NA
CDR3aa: CAISGREDYGYTF
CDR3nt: TGTGCCATCAGCGGCAGGGAAGACTATGGCTACACCTTC

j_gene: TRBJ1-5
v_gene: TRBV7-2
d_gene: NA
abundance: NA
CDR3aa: CASSRGGTNQPQHF
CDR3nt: TGTGCCAGCAGCCGGGGAGGGACAAATCAGCCCCAGCATTTT

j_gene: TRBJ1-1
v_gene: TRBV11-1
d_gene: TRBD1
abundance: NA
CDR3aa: CASSPTTGRGGTEAFF
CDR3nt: TGTGCCAGCAGCCCGACGACAGGGAGGGGGGGCACTGAAGCTTTCTTT

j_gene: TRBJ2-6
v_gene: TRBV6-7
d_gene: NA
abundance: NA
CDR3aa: CASTSLLPSGANVLTF
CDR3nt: TGTGCCAGCACTTCCCTCTTGCCCTCTGGGGCCAACGTCCTGACTTTC

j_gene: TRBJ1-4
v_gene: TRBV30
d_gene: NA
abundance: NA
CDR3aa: CAWSVIRGGRSEKLFF
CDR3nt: TGTGCCTGGAGTGTTATTAGGGGGGGCCGGAGTGAAAAACTGTTTTTT

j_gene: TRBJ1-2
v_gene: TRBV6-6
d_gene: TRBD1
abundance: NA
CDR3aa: CASSRPGTGNEGYTF
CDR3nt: TGTGCCAGCAGTCGTCCCGGGACAGGGAACGAAGGCTACACCTTC

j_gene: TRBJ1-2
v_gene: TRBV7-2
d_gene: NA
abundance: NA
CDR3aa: CASSLAAGESYGYTF
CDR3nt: TGTGCCAGCAGCTTGGCGGCAGGGGAAAGTTATGGCTACACCTTC

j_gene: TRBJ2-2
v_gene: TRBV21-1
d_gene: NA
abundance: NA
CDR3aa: CASSKVEGATGGLFF
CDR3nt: TGTGCCAGCAGCAAAGTCGAGGGGGCCACCGGGGGGCTGTTTTTT

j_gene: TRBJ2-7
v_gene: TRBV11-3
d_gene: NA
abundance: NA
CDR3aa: CASSEDSRTYEQYF
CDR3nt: TGTGCCAGCAGCGAGGACAGTCGGACCTACGAGCAGTACTTC

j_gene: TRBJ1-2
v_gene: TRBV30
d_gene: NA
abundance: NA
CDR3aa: CAWSVGHAAGGGYTF
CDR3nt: TGTGCCTGGAGTGTGGGACACGCGGCCGGGGGTGGCTACACCTTC

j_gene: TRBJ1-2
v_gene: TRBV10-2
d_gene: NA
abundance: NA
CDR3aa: CASSESPGRDGINYGYTF
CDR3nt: TGCGCCAGCAGTGAGTCCCCGGGCAGAGACGGGATTAACTATGGCTACACCTTC

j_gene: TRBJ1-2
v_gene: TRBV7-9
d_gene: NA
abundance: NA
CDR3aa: CASSRKGNGYTF
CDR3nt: TGTGCCAGCAGCAGGAAGGGGAATGGCTACACCTTC

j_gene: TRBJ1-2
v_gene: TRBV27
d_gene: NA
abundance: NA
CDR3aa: CASSPLGRGGGYTF
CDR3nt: TGTGCCAGCAGTCCCCTGGGGAGGGGTGGTGGCTACACCTTC

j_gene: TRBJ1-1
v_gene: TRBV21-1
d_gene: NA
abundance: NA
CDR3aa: CASSNSRGLITEAFF
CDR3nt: TGTGCCAGCAGCAACTCCCGGGGACTGATCACTGAAGCTTTCTTT

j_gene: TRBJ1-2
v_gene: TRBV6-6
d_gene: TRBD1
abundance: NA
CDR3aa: CASSYNNRGGNYGYTF
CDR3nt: TGTGCCAGCAGTTACAATAACAGGGGCGGCAACTATGGCTACACCTTC

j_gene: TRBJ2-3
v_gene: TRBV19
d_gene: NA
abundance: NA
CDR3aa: CASSKVMAGADTQYF
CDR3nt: TGTGCCAGTAGTAAAGTGATGGCAGGGGCAGATACGCAGTATTTT

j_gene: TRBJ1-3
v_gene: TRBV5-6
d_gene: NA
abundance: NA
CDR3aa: CASSLTGTGNTIYF
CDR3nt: TGTGCCAGCAGCTTGACAGGGACTGGAAACACCATATATTTT

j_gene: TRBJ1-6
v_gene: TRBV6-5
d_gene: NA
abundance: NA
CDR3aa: CASRAHGSPLHF
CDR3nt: TGTGCCAGCAGGGCCCACGGCTCACCCCTCCACTTT

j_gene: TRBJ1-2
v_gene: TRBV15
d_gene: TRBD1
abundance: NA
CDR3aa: CATSRSRTGYGYTF
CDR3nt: TGTGCCACCAGCAGGTCTCGGACAGGCTATGGCTACACCTTC